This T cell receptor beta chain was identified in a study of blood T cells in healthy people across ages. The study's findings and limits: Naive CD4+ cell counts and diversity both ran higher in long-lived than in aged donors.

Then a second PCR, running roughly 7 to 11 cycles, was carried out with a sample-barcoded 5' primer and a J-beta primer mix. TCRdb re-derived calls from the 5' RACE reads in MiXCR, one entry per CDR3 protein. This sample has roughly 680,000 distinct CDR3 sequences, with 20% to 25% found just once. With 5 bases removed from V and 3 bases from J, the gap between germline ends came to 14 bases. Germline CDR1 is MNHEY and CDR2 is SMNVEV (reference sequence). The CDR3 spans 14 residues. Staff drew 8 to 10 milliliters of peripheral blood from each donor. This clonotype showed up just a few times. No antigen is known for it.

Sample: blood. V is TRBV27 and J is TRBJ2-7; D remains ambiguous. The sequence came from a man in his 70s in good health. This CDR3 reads CASSPPGLDYEQYF. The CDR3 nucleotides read TGTGCCAGCAGTCCTCCGGGCTTGGACTACGAGCAGTACTTC.